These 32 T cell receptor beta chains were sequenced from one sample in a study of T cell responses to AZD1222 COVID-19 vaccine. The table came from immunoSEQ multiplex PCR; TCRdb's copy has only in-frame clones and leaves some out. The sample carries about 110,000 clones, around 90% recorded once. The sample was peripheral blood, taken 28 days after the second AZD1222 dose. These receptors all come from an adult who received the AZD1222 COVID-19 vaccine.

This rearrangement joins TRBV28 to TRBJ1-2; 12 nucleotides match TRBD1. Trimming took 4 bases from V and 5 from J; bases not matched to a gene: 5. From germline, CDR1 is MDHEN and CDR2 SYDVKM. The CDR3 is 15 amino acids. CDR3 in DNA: TGTGCCAGCAGTTCCCCGGGACAGGGGGCATATGGCTACACCTTC. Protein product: CASSSPGQGAYGYTF.

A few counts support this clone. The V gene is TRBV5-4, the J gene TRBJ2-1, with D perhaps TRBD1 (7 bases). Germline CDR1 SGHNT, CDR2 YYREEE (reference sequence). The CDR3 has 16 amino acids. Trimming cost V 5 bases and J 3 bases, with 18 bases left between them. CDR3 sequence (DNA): TGTGCCAGCAGTCGCGGGGACAGCCTACACTACAATGAGCAGTTCTTC. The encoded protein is CASSRGDSLHYNEQFF.

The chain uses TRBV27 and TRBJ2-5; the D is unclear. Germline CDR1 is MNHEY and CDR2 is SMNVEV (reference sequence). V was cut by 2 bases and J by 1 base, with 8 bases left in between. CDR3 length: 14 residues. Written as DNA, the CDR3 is TGTGCCAGCAGTTTACTGGGGTTCCAAGAGACCCAGTACTTC. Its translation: CASSLLGFQETQYF.

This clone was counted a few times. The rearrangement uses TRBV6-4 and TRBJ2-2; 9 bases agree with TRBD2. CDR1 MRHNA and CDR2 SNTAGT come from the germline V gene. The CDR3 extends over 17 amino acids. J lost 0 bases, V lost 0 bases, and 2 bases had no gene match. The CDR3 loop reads CASSDSASGTNTGELFF. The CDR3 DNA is TGTGCCAGCAGTGACTCGGCTAGCGGGACGAACACCGGGGAGCTGTTTTTT.

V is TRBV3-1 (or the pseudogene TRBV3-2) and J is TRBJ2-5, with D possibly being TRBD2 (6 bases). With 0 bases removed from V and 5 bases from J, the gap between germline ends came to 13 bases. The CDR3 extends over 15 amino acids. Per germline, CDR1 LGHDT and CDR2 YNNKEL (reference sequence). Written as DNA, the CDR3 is TGTGCCAGCAGCCAAGATATGGGGGGAAGGGAGACCCAGTACTTC. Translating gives CASSQDMGGRETQYF.

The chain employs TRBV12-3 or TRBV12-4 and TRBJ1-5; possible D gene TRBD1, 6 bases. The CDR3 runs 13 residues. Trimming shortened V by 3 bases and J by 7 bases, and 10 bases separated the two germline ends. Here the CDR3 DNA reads TGTGCCAGCAGTTTGCCAGGGGTACAGCCCCAGCATTTT. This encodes CASSLPGVQPQHF.

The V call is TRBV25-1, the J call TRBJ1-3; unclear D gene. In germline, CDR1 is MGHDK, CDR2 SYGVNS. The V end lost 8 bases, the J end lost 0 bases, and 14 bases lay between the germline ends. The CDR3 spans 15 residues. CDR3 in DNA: TGTGCCAGCCAAAAGAGGGATTTCTCTGGAAACACCATATATTTT. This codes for CASQKRDFSGNTIYF.

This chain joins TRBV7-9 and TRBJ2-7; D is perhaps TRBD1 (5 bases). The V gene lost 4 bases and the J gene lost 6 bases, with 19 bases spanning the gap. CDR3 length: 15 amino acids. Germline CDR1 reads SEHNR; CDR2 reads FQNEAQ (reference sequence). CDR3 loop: CASSYRTDRVFEQYF. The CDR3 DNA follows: TGTGCCAGCAGCTACAGGACGGACCGGGTTTTCGAGCAGTACTTC.

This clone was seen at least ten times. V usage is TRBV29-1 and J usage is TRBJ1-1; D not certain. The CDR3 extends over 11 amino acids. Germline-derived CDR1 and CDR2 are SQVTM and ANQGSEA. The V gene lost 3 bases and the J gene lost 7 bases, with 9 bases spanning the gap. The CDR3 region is CSVDTFLEAFF. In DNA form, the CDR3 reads TGCAGCGTTGATACTTTCCTTGAAGCTTTCTTT.

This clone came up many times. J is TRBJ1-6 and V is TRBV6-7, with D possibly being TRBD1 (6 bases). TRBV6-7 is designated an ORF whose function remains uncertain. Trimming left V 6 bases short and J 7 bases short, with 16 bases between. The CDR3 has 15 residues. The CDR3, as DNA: TGTGCCAGCAGACGGAGACAGGAAGGGAATTCACCCCTCCACTTT. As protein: CASRRRQEGNSPLHF.

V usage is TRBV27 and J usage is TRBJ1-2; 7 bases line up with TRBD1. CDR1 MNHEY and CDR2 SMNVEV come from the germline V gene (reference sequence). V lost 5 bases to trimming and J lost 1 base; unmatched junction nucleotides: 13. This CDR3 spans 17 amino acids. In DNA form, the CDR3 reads TGTGCCAGCAGTCCCATGCCGACAGGGTATCGTAACTATGGCTACACCTTC. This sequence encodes CASSPMPTGYRNYGYTF.

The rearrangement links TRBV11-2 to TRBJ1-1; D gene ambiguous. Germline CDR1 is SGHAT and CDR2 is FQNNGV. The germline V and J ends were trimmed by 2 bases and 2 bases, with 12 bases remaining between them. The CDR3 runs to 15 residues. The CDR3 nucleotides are TGTGCCAGCAGCTTAACATTCGGGAAAAACACTGAAGCTTTCTTT. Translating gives CASSLTFGKNTEAFF. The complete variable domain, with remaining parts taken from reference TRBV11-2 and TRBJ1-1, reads EAGVAQSPRYKIIEKRQSVAFWCNPISGHATLYWYQQILGQGPKLLIQFQNNGVVDDSQLPKDRFSAERLKGVDSTLKIQPAKLEDSAVYLCASSLTFGKNTEAFFGQGTRLTVV.

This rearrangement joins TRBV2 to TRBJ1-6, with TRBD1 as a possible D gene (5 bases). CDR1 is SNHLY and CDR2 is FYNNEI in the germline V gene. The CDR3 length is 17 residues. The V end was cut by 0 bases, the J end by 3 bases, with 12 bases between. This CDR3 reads CASSEALVGGYNSPLHF. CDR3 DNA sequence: TGTGCCAGCAGTGAAGCGCTTGTTGGGGGCTATAATTCACCCCTCCACTTT.

The CDR3, as DNA: TGTGCCAGCAGCTTGGCCTCCAATGGGGATGAGCAGTTCTTC. Its protein product is CASSLASNGDEQFF. The rearrangement links TRBV5-6 to TRBJ2-1; D is unclear. This CDR3 has 14 residues. Germline loops: CDR1 SGHDT, CDR2 YYEEEE. Trimming cost V 0 bases and J 8 bases, with 12 bases left between them.

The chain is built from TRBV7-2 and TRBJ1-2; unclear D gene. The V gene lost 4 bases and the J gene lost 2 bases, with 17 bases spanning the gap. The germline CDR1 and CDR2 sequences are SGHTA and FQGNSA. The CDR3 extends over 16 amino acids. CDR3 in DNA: TGTGCCAGCAGCTCATCAGGCCAACCGCGGAACTATGGCTACACCTTC. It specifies CASSSSGQPRNYGYTF. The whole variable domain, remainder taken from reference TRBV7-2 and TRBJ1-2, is GAGVSQSPSNKVTEKGKDVELRCDPISGHTALYWYRQSLGQGLEFLIYFQGNSAPDKSGLPSDRFSAERTGGSVSTLTIQRTQQEDSAVYLCASSSSGQPRNYGYTFGSGTRLTVV.

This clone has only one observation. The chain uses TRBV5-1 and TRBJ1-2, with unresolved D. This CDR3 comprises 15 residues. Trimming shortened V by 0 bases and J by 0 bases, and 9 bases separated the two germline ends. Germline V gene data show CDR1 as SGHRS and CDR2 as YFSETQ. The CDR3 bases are TGCGCCAGCAGCTTGGATCCAGTAGCTAACTATGGCTACACCTTC. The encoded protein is CASSLDPVANYGYTF. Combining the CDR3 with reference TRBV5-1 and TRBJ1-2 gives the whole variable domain KAGVTQTPRYLIKTRGQQVTLSCSPISGHRSVSWYQQTPGQGLQFLFEYFSETQRNKGNFPGRFSGRQFSNSRSEMNVSTLELGDSALYLCASSLDPVANYGYTFGSGTRLTVV.

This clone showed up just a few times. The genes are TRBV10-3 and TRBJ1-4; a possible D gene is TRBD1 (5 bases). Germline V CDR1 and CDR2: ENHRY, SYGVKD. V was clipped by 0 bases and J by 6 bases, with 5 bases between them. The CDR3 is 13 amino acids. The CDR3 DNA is TGTGCCATCAGTGAGTCCAGGGATGAAAAACTGTTTTTT. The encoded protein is CAISESRDEKLFF.

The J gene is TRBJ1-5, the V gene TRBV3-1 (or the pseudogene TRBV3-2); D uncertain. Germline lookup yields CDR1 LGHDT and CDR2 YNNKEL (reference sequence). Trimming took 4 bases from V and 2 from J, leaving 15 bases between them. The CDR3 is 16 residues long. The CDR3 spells CASSLEGGAGNQPQHF. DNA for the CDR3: TGTGCCAGCAGCCTAGAAGGTGGCGCGGGCAATCAGCCCCAGCATTTT.

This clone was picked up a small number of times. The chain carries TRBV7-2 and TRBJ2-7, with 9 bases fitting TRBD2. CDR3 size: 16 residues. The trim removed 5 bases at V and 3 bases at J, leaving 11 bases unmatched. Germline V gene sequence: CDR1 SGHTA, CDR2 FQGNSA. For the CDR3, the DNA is TGTGCCAGCAGCATAACCGGGACTAGCTTTAACTACGAGCAGTACTTC. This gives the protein CASSITGTSFNYEQYF. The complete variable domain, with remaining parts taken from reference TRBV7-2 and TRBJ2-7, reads GAGVSQSPSNKVTEKGKDVELRCDPISGHTALYWYRQSLGQGLEFLIYFQGNSAPDKSGLPSDRFSAERTGGSVSTLTIQRTQQEDSAVYLCASSITGTSFNYEQYFGPGTRLTVT.

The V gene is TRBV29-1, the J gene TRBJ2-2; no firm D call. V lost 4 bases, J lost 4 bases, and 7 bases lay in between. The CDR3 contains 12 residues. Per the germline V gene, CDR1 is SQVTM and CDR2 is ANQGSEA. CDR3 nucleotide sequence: TGCAGCGTTGCAAGTCGCACCGGGGAGCTGTTTTTT. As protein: CSVASRTGELFF.

This CDR3 is CASSYSTGLNQPQHF. The CDR3 nucleotides read TGTGCCAGCAGTTACTCGACAGGGCTCAATCAGCCCCAGCATTTT. The V call is TRBV6-2 or TRBV6-3, the J call TRBJ1-5, with 7 nucleotides matching TRBD1. Losses at the gene ends were 0 bases for V and 3 bases for J; bases not matched to a gene: 2. Germline V gene data show CDR1 as MNHEY and CDR2 as SVGEGT. The CDR3 sequence is 15 residues long.

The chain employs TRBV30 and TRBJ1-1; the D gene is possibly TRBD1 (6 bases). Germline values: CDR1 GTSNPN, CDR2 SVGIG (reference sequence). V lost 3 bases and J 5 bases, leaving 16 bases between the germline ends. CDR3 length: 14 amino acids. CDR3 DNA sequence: TGTGCCTGGAGGGTGCCGGGGGCCGGGACTGAAGCTTTCTTT. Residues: CAWRVPGAGTEAFF. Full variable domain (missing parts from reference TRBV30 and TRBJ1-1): SQTIHQWPATLVQPVGSPLSLECTVEGTSNPNLYWYRQAAGRGLQLLFYSVGIGQISSEVPQNLSASRPQDRQFILSSKKLLLSDSGFYLCAWRVPGAGTEAFFGQGTRLTVV.

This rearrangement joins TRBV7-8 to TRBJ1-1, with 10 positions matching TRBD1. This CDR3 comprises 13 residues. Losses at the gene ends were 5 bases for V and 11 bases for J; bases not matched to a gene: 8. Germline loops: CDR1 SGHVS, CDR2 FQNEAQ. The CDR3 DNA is TGTGCCAGCAGCCGGGACAGGGGAATAGTGGCTTTCTTT. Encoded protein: CASSRDRGIVAFF.

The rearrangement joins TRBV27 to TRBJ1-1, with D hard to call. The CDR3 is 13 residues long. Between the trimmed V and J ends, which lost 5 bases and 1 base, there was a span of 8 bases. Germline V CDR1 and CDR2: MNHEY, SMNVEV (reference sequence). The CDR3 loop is CASSRTGNTEAFF. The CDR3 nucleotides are TGTGCCAGCAGTCGGACGGGGAACACTGAAGCTTTCTTT.

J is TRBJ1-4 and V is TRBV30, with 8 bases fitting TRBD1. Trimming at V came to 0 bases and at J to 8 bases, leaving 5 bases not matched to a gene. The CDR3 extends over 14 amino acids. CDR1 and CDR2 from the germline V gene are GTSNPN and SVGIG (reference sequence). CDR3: CAWSVDRGREKLFF. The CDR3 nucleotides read TGTGCCTGGAGTGTTGACAGGGGAAGAGAAAAACTGTTTTTT.

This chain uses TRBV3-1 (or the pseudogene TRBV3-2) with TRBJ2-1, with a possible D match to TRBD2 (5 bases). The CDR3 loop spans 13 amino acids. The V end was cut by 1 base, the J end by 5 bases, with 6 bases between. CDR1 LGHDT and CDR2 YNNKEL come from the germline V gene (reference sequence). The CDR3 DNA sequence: TGTGCCAGCAGCCAAGGGGAGCACAATGAGCAGTTCTTC. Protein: CASSQGEHNEQFF.

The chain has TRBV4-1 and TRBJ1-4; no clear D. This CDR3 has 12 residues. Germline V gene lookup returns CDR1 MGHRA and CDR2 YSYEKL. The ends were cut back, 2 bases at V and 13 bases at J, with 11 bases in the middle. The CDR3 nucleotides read TGCGCCAGCAGCCAACACCGGCAGGCACTGTTTTTT. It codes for CASSQHRQALFF.

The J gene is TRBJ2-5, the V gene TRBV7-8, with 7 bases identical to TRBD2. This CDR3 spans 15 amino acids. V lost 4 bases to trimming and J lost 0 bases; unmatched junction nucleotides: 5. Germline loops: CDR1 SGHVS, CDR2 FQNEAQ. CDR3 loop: CASSSRGDYQETQYF. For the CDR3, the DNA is TGTGCCAGCAGCTCACGGGGGGATTACCAAGAGACCCAGTACTTC. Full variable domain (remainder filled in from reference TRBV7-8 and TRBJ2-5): GAGVSQSPRYKVAKRGQDVALRCDPISGHVSLFWYQQALGQGPEFLTYFQNEAQLDKSGLPSDRFFAERPEGSVSTLKIQRTQQEDSAVYLCASSSRGDYQETQYFGPGTRLLVL.

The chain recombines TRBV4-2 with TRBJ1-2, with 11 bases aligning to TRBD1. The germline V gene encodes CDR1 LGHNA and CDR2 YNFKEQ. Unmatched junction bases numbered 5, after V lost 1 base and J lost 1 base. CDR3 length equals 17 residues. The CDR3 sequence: CASSQVLGTGGNYGYTF. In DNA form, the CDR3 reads TGTGCCAGCAGCCAAGTTTTGGGGACAGGGGGTAACTATGGCTACACCTTC.

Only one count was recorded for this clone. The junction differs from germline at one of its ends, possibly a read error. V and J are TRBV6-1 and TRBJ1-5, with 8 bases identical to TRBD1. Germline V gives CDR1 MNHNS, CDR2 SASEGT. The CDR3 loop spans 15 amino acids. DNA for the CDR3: TGTGCCAGCAGTCAAGCAGGGGGCAGGAATCAGCCCCAGCATTTT. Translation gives CASSQAGGRNQPQHF.

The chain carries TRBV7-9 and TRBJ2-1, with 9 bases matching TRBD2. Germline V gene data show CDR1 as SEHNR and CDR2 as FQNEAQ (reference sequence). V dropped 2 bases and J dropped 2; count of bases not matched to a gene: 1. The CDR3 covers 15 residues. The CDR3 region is CASSLRLAAYNEQFF. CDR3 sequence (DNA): TGTGCCAGCAGCTTAAGACTAGCGGCCTACAATGAGCAGTTCTTC.

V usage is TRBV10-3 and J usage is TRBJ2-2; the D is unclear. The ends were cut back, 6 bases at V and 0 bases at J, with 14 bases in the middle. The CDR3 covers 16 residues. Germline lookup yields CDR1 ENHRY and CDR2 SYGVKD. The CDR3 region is CAIRRFPNANTGELFF. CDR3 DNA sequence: TGTGCCATCAGGAGGTTCCCGAACGCGAACACCGGGGAGCTGTTTTTT.